This T cell receptor (beta chain) came from a study of human T cells and chemical hapten exposure. This CDR3 contains 14 residues. The germline CDR1 and CDR2 sequences are SGHRS and YFSETQ. V gave up 4 bases and J gave up 3 bases, with 11 bases separating them. Described time point: patch test 2, 6 weeks after DPC sensitization. Regarding treatment: therapeutic diphenylcyclopropenone sensitization with weekly scalp DPC. Blood draws came first, before each patch test. Individual cDNA molecules each carried unique molecular identifiers attached by the library. TCRdb itself ran the RACE reads through MiXCR, one entry per CDR3 protein. The table has 110,000 to 150,000 distinct CDR3 sequences, roughly 10% seen once; the top ten hold 1.3% to 1.5%.

The sequence was collected from a woman aged 45 to 65 with alopecia areata. Some clones in this sample may be carry-over from other donors' samples. The chain has TRBV5-1 and TRBJ2-1; D may be TRBD1 (6 bases). The starting material was whole blood, obtained in connection with sensitization to the hapten diphenylcyclopropenone (DPC). The CDR3 sequence is CASSPKGVYNEQFF. The CDR3 bases are TGCGCCAGCAGCCCGAAGGGGGTCTACAATGAGCAGTTCTTC.